Below are 4 T cell receptor beta chains sequenced from a single sample in a study of shared clonotypes between healthy human individuals. This table comes from immunoSEQ multiplex PCR, and its TCRdb copy is limited to in-frame clones, with some not included. Of around 600,000 clones listed, roughly 95% are singletons. CD45RO negativity and positive selection for CCR7 defined naive CD8 cells, a population that excluded terminally differentiated effector memory CD45RA+ cells. The specimen sequenced was naive CD8+ T cells sorted from blood. Receptors were obtained from a woman aged 30 to 39 in good health.

This chain uses TRBV21-1 with TRBJ2-3. TRBV21-1 is given as a pseudogene. This CDR3 contains 15 residues. The CDR3 loop is CASSSRTVSTDTQYF. The CDR3 DNA follows: TGTGCCAGCAGCTCCCGGACGGTAAGCACAGATACGCAGTATTTT.

This rearrangement joins TRBV29-1 to TRBJ1-2; D is unresolved. Per germline, CDR1 SQVTM and CDR2 ANQGSEA. This CDR3 has 15 amino acids. Trimming took off 1 base at V and 4 bases at J, with 16 bases between the two ends. CDR3 sequence: CSVEGGRVRSYGYTF. The CDR3 region has the DNA TGCAGCGTTGAAGGAGGCCGGGTTCGGAGCTATGGCTACACCTTC.

V and J are TRBV6-5 and TRBJ2-1; 8 bases map to TRBD2. This CDR3 comprises 14 residues. Germline CDR1 and CDR2: MNHEY and SVGAGI. The J segment lost 3 bases and the V segment lost 6 bases, leaving 4 bases of the junction unmatched. The CDR3 reads CASSREGVYNEQFF. CDR3 DNA: TGTGCCAGCAGCCGGGAGGGGGTCTACAATGAGCAGTTCTTC.

J is TRBJ2-7 and V is TRBV4-1, with a weak D call TRBD1 (6 bases). Germline CDR1 and CDR2: MGHRA and YSYEKL. This CDR3 is 14 amino acids long. The V end was cut by 1 base, the J end by 5 bases, with 12 bases between. The CDR3 DNA sequence: TGCGCCAGCAGCCAAGTTGGACAGTCCGACGAGCAGTACTTC. This translates into CASSQVGQSDEQYF.